This TCR beta chain comes out of a study of Ad26.COV2.S vaccination and SARS-CoV-2 variants. For the study at large: Enrollment placed the donor in the COV1001 Ad26.COV2.S trial arm.

Treatment of the sample: some 20 received Ad26.COV2.S at low or high dose, single or two shots; roughly five received placebo; per-sample allocation not given. Specimen acquisition occurred on day 63 following the initial vaccine or placebo injection. The administered vaccine (an Ad26 vector) expressed Wuhan-strain SARS-CoV-2 spike. Only in-frame clones appear in the TCRdb table, and some are missing; sequencing was by immunoSEQ multiplex PCR. The sample includes under 550,000 clones, around 90% of them seen just once. Germline V gene data show CDR1 as MNHNS and CDR2 as SASEGT. V gave up 2 bases and J gave up 4 bases; unmatched junction bases: 3. CDR3 length: 15 residues. With respect to this clone: Its antigen remains unknown.

Study findings and constraints: Responses of T cells in total may have been underestimated by the TCR breadth and depth analyses.

Sequenced here: peripheral blood, sampled in a trial of Ad26.COV2.S vaccine versus placebo. This sequence originates from a person aged 18 to 59 who received the Ad26.COV2.S COVID-19 vaccine or a placebo. J is TRBJ2-1 and V is TRBV6-1; the match to TRBD2 covers 9 bases. The CDR3 DNA reads TGTGCCAGCAGTGAAAGGACTAGCGTTTACAATGAGCAGTTCTTC. Amino acid sequence: CASSERTSVYNEQFF.